Below, one T cell receptor beta chain is given with its context. This sample stems from a study of blood T cell repertoires in COVID-19. Sequencing was performed with immunoSEQ multiplex PCR; in TCRdb, only in-frame clones are kept and a portion is missing. The sample has some 190,000 clones, roughly 76% seen once. Germline V gene lookup returns CDR1 LGHDT and CDR2 YNNKEL (reference sequence). V lost 2 bases to trimming and J lost 7 bases, with 12 bases between them. The CDR3 runs to 14 residues. The chain recombines TRBV3-1 (or the pseudogene TRBV3-2) with TRBJ1-3; tentatively, D is TRBD1 (5 bases). This clonotype originated in a woman aged 40 to 55 with COVID-19, enrolled during active disease. The source material was peripheral blood. In nucleotides, the CDR3 is TGTGCCAGCAGCCAATTCAAGGGGAGGAACACCATATATTTT. This translates into CASSQFKGRNTIYF.